The 21 T cell receptor beta chains below all came from one sample that was sequenced in a study of neurological immune-mediated disorders. A single record per CDR3 protein comes from TCRdb applying MiXCR to the 5' RACE reads. Of roughly 29,000 distinct CDR3 sequences listed, roughly 25% are singletons. The sample was CD4+ T cells from blood. These receptors all stem from a man between 50 and 59 years old with HTLV-1-associated myelopathy (HAM/TSP).

The table lists this clonotype with many counts. The chain joins TRBV20-1 to TRBJ2-3; D is uncertain. V lost 8 bases to trimming and J lost 0 bases, with 9 bases between them. CDR1 DFQATT and CDR2 SNEGSKA come from the germline V gene (reference sequence). The CDR3 covers 12 residues. CDR3 nucleotide sequence: TGCAGTCAACGAAAGAGCACAGATACGCAGTATTTT. It encodes CSQRKSTDTQYF.

This clonotype was picked up many times. The gene calls are TRBV3-1 and TRBJ2-3; D may be TRBD1 (7 bases). V was shortened by 4 bases and J by 2 bases, with 16 bases between the two germline ends. Germline V gives CDR1 LGHDT, CDR2 YNNKEL (reference sequence). This CDR3 is 16 amino acids long. In DNA form, the CDR3 reads TGTGCCAGCAGCCGAGGAGGAGGGGGCTACACAGATACGCAGTATTTT. This gives the protein CASSRGGGGYTDTQYF.

This clonotype has ten or more counts. The CDR3 loop reads CSASPGNTEAFF. For the CDR3, the DNA is TGCAGTGCTAGCCCAGGGAACACTGAAGCTTTCTTT. The chain recombines TRBV20-1 with TRBJ1-1, with D hard to call. From germline, CDR1 is DFQATT and CDR2 SNEGSKA (reference sequence). Trimming shortened V by 3 bases and J by 1 base, and 6 bases separated the two germline ends. The CDR3 covers 12 residues.

This clonotype was seen many times. The chain is built from TRBV18 and TRBJ1-1; no reliable D call. Germline-derived CDR1 and CDR2 are KGHSH and LQKENI. The CDR3 runs to 12 residues. V dropped 4 bases and J dropped 5 bases, with 8 bases sitting between them. The CDR3 reads CASSRAETEAFF. CDR3 in DNA: TGTGCCAGCTCACGGGCAGAAACTGAAGCTTTCTTT.

V and J are TRBV5-1 and TRBJ1-5, with 9 bases fitting TRBD1. The CDR3 covers 16 residues. The V segment lost 1 base and the J segment 7 bases; nucleotides outside the gene matches: 9. From germline, CDR1 is SGHRS and CDR2 YFSETQ. CDR3 nucleotide sequence: TGCGCCAGCAGCTTGAATGGACAGGGGAGTGGGCAGCCCCAGCATTTT. Its protein product is CASSLNGQGSGQPQHF.

This clonotype was seen ten or more times. The rearrangement links TRBV12-3 or TRBV12-4 to TRBJ2-1; D not certain. The CDR3 totals 18 residues. Trimming stripped 5 bases from V and 2 bases from J, with 22 bases between. DNA for the CDR3: TGTGCCAGCAGTCTTCCGGGTCGCCAAATGGTAGCCTACAATGAGCAGTTCTTC. Translation: CASSLPGRQMVAYNEQFF.

This clonotype was recorded at least ten times. This rearrangement joins TRBV20-1 to TRBJ2-7; 8 bases match TRBD1. This CDR3 is built from 16 residues. J was trimmed by 2 bases and V by 1 base; bases with no gene match: 10. Germline-derived CDR1 and CDR2 are DFQATT and SNEGSKA (reference sequence). The CDR3 region is CSARGQRTGITYEQYF. The DNA for the CDR3 is TGCAGTGCTAGAGGACAGAGGACAGGGATAACCTACGAGCAGTACTTC.

The J gene is TRBJ2-5, the V gene TRBV5-1, with D unresolved. Trimming left V 0 bases short and J 0 bases short, with 6 bases between. Germline-derived CDR1 and CDR2 are SGHRS and YFSETQ. The CDR3 contains 14 residues. CDR3: CASSLVGNQETQYF. The CDR3 DNA reads TGCGCCAGCAGCTTGGTTGGGAACCAAGAGACCCAGTACTTC.

This clonotype showed up many times. V and J are TRBV7-9 and TRBJ1-6, with 8 bases that match TRBD1. V lost 5 bases, J lost 3 bases, and 6 bases stayed unmatched. Germline V gene sequence: CDR1 SEHNR, CDR2 FQNEAQ (reference sequence). This CDR3 region has 16 residues. This CDR3 is CASSQGTGFYNSPLHF. DNA for the CDR3: TGTGCCAGCAGCCAAGGGACAGGCTTCTATAATTCACCCCTCCACTTT.

The chain joins TRBV4-1 to TRBJ2-3; D is ambiguous. The V gene lost 3 bases and the J gene lost 2 bases, with 15 bases spanning the gap. Per the germline V gene, CDR1 is MGHRA and CDR2 is YSYEKL. The CDR3 is made up of 16 amino acids. The CDR3, as DNA: TGCGCCAGCAGCCAGACCAGGCCGGTGACCACAGATACGCAGTATTTT. Translation: CASSQTRPVTTDTQYF.

There are many counts of this clonotype. The V gene is TRBV12-3 or TRBV12-4, the J gene TRBJ1-5, with D unclear. The CDR3 loop spans 13 amino acids. V was pared by 2 bases and J by 0 bases, with 2 bases between. The CDR3 here is CASSLFSNQPQHF. The CDR3 bases are TGTGCCAGCAGTTTATTTAGCAATCAGCCCCAGCATTTT.

This clonotype was picked up many times. V is TRBV5-1 and J is TRBJ2-3; 9 bases are a match to TRBD2. This CDR3 has 17 amino acids. Germline trimming cut 4 bases from V and 6 bases from J; bases unmatched to any gene: 15. CDR1 and CDR2 from the germline V gene are SGHRS and YFSETQ. The CDR3 is CASSLYPSGLAADTQYF. In DNA, the CDR3 is TGCGCCAGCAGCCTCTACCCCTCGGGACTAGCAGCGGATACGCAGTATTTT.

Relative to its sample, this clonotype is medium-sized. The V gene is TRBV12-3 or TRBV12-4, the J gene TRBJ2-1; 9 bases are a match to TRBD1. CDR3 size: 15 residues. The J segment lost 1 base and the V segment lost 5 bases, leaving 3 bases of the junction unmatched. CDR3: CASSPGQGSYNEQFF. The CDR3 bases are TGTGCCAGCAGTCCAGGACAGGGGTCCTACAATGAGCAGTTCTTC.

This clonotype was observed once. The chain is built from TRBV7-9 and TRBJ1-2, with 8 positions matching TRBD1. Germline V gene lookup returns CDR1 SEHNR and CDR2 FQNEAQ (reference sequence). Unmatched junction bases numbered 8, after V lost 1 base and J lost 4 bases. CDR3 length: 16 amino acids. CDR3 residues: CASSLGSGQELYGYTF. CDR3 sequence (DNA): TGTGCCAGCAGCTTAGGATCGGGACAGGAGCTCTATGGCTACACCTTC.

CDR3 sequence (DNA): TGCGCCAGCAGCTTGGCTGGGACAGGAAAGAATGAAAAACTGTTTTTT. Translated, it gives CASSLAGTGKNEKLFF. The rearrangement joins TRBV5-1 to TRBJ1-4; 8 positions agree with TRBD1. Looked up from germline, CDR1 is SGHRS and CDR2 is YFSETQ. CDR3 length: 16 amino acids. V lost 0 bases and J lost 5; bases outside the gene matches: 6.

In its sample, this clonotype ranks as medium-sized. The CDR3 coding sequence is TGCGCCAGCAGTCAACCGGATCTCTACGAGCAGTACTTC. As protein: CASSQPDLYEQYF. This chain uses TRBV5-1 with TRBJ2-7; D not resolved. The germline CDR1 and CDR2 sequences are SGHRS and YFSETQ. The V end lost 5 bases, the J end lost 3 bases, and 12 bases lay between the germline ends. CDR3 length: 13 amino acids. Combining the CDR3 with reference TRBV5-1 and TRBJ2-7 gives the whole variable domain KAGVTQTPRYLIKTRGQQVTLSCSPISGHRSVSWYQQTPGQGLQFLFEYFSETQRNKGNFPGRFSGRQFSNSRSEMNVSTLELGDSALYLCASSQPDLYEQYFGPGTRLTVT.

This clonotype has ten or more counts. The V call is TRBV4-1, the J call TRBJ1-1; a possible D gene is TRBD1 (5 bases). Per germline, CDR1 MGHRA and CDR2 YSYEKL. CDR3 length: 13 amino acids. V shed 1 base and J shed 6 bases, with 9 bases lying between them. CDR3: CASSQAGGAEAFF. DNA for the CDR3: TGCGCCAGCAGCCAAGCCGGAGGGGCTGAAGCTTTCTTT.

This clonotype was observed a few times. The gene calls are TRBV20-1 and TRBJ2-1, with 12 bases aligning to TRBD2. Germline-derived CDR1 and CDR2 are DFQATT and SNEGSKA (reference sequence). CDR3 length: 15 amino acids. V shed 1 base and J 10 bases; nucleotides not matched to a gene: 8. This chain's CDR3 is CSARVFLAGGGEQFF. CDR3 coding DNA: TGCAGTGCTAGAGTTTTCCTAGCGGGAGGGGGGGAGCAGTTCTTC.

This clonotype was detected ten times or more. CDR3 residues: CASSLKGGFSSSSSYNSPLHF. The CDR3 region has the DNA TGTGCCAGCAGTCTAAAGGGGGGGTTTTCTTCTTCAAGCTCCTATAATTCACCCCTCCACTTT. This rearrangement joins TRBV27 to TRBJ1-6, with a tentative D call TRBD1 (6 bases). The ends were cut back, 5 bases at V and 0 bases at J, with 26 bases in the middle. CDR1 is MNHEY, CDR2 SMNVEV, per germline (reference sequence). This CDR3 contains 21 residues.

This clonotype was picked up many times. V gene TRBV5-1 combines with J gene TRBJ1-5, with TRBD1 matching 8 bases. The CDR3 is made up of 13 amino acids. Germline assignment: CDR1 SGHRS and CDR2 YFSETQ. V was clipped by 5 bases and J by 3 bases; unmatched bases: 1. For the CDR3, the DNA is TGCGCCAGCAGGGGACAGGACAATCAGCCCCAGCATTTT. It specifies CASRGQDNQPQHF.

This clonotype came up many times. The chain uses TRBV7-9 and TRBJ1-1; a weak D match, TRBD1 (5 bases). This CDR3 is built from 15 residues. In germline, CDR1 is SEHNR, CDR2 FQNEAQ (reference sequence). V was shortened by 5 bases and J by 6 bases, with 19 bases between the two germline ends. The CDR3 region is CASSPLTGGTAEAFF. Here the CDR3 DNA reads TGTGCCAGCAGCCCACTCACTGGGGGTACGGCTGAAGCTTTCTTT. The entire variable domain, with the rest obtained from reference TRBV7-9 and TRBJ1-1, is as follows: DTGVSQNPRHKITKRGQNVTFRCDPISEHNRLYWYRQTLGQGPEFLTYFQNEAQLEKSRLLSDRFSAERPKGSFSTLEIQRTEQGDSAMYLCASSPLTGGTAEAFFGQGTRLTVV.